The 21 T cell receptor beta chains given below trace back to one sample, sequenced in a study of Graves' ophthalmopathy and Graves' hyperthyroidism. CDR3 regions of TCR beta were amplified from RNA transcripts. HTBI-primed RT-PCR formed the first round, and a multiplex PCR formed the second. TCRdb ran MiXCR on the multiplex PCR reads and lists one entry per CDR3 protein. This table has a few hundred thousand distinct CDR3 sequences, 15% to 20% appearing once. The specimen was peripheral blood. Receptor source: an adult woman with stable Graves' hyperthyroidism.

There are a few counts of this clonotype. The chain joins TRBV5-5 to TRBJ2-7, with a possible D match to TRBD1 (5 bases). CDR3 size: 16 residues. V was cut by 0 bases and J by 5 bases, with 18 bases left in between. Germline values: CDR1 SGHKS, CDR2 YYEKEE (reference sequence). The CDR3 loop is CASSLEGGRVLHEQYF. The CDR3 DNA reads TGTGCCAGCAGCTTGGAGGGTGGCAGGGTCTTGCACGAGCAGTACTTC. The full variable domain, rest sourced from reference TRBV5-5 and TRBJ2-7, is DAGVTQSPTHLIKTRGQQVTLRCSPISGHKSVSWYQQVLGQGPQFIFQYYEKEERGRGNFPDRFSARQFPNYSSELNVNALLLGDSALYLCASSLEGGRVLHEQYFGPGTRLTVT.

This rearrangement joins TRBV18 to TRBJ2-2; 15 bases agree with TRBD2. After removal of 3 bases from V and 0 bases from J, the junction contained 2 bases not matched to a gene. The CDR3 covers 18 residues. CDR1 is KGHSH and CDR2 is LQKENI in the germline V gene. The CDR3 region is CASSPGLAGGSNTGELFF. Written as DNA, the CDR3 is TGTGCCAGCTCACCGGGACTAGCGGGAGGTTCGAACACCGGGGAGCTGTTTTTT.

This clonotype was recorded at least ten times. The rearrangement links TRBV12-5 to TRBJ2-5, with D unresolved. The V end lost 0 bases, the J end lost 2 bases, and 4 bases lay between the germline ends. This CDR3 has 13 residues. The germline gives CDR1 LGHNT, CDR2 FRNRAP. CDR3 amino acids: CASGLVWQETQYF. In DNA, the CDR3 is TGTGCTAGTGGTTTGGTATGGCAAGAGACCCAGTACTTC.

Concerning this clonotype itself: The germline gene is not matched at one end of the junction; a read error may be the cause. The chain joins TRBV28 to TRBJ2-5; the match to TRBD2 covers 7 bases. Germline assignment: CDR1 MDHEN and CDR2 SYDVKM. The CDR3 consists of 16 residues. The CDR3 sequence: CASSFALDRRGETHYF. As DNA, the CDR3 is TGTGCCAGCAGTTTCGCCTTAGACCGACGGGGGGAGACCCATTACTTC.

The chain couples TRBV7-2 to TRBJ1-6; no definite D call. Trimming cost V 3 bases and J 0 bases, with 18 bases left between them. The germline CDR1 and CDR2 sequences are SGHTA and FQGNSA. The CDR3 loop spans 19 amino acids. This chain's CDR3 is CASSLGGWQQSSYNSPLHF. CDR3 DNA: TGTGCCAGCAGCTTGGGAGGGTGGCAGCAGAGCTCCTATAATTCACCCCTCCACTTT.

This clonotype was detected ten times or more. The chain's CDR3 is CAMQGTGHSNQPQHF. CDR3 sequence (DNA): TGTGCCATGCAGGGGACAGGCCATAGCAATCAGCCCCAGCATTTT. This sequence joins TRBV25-1 and TRBJ1-5; 8 positions match TRBD1. Germline CDR1 is MGHDK and CDR2 is SYGVNS. This CDR3 is 15 amino acids long. Losses at the gene ends were 10 bases for V and 0 bases for J; bases not matched to a gene: 8. Using reference TRBV25-1 and TRBJ1-5 for the parts outside the CDR3, the full variable domain is EADIYQTPRYLVIGTGKKITLECSQTMGHDKMYWYQQDPGMELHLIHYSYGVNSTEKGDLSSESTVSRIRTEHFPLTLESARPSHTSQYLCAMQGTGHSNQPQHFGDGTRLSIL.

V and J are TRBV7-2 and TRBJ1-5; the match to TRBD1 covers 11 bases. This CDR3 has 14 residues. With V trimmed by 4 bases and J by 7 bases, 3 bases remained unmatched. Germline values: CDR1 SGHTA, CDR2 FQGNSA. This chain's CDR3 is CASSSGTGGQPQHF. The CDR3 DNA reads TGTGCCAGCAGCTCCGGGACAGGGGGACAGCCCCAGCATTTT.

This clonotype was seen repeatedly, ten times or more. The rearrangement uses TRBV5-1 and TRBJ2-7; no firm D call. Looked up from germline, CDR1 is SGHRS and CDR2 is YFSETQ. The ends were cut back, 5 bases at V and 3 bases at J, with 18 bases in the middle. This CDR3 is built from 15 residues. The DNA for the CDR3 is TGCGCCAGCAGAATCTTCCTAGGGTCAGGCTACGAGCAGTACTTC. Encoded protein: CASRIFLGSGYEQYF.

The table lists this clonotype with many counts. The chain carries TRBV20-1 and TRBJ1-1, with D maybe TRBD1 (6 bases). Germline V CDR1 and CDR2: DFQATT, SNEGSKA (reference sequence). The CDR3 is 14 residues long. V was trimmed by 5 bases and J by 6 bases, leaving 19 bases between them. The CDR3 DNA reads TGCAGTGCTTTATCCAGTACAGGGATGGCTGAAGCTTTCTTT. Protein sequence: CSALSSTGMAEAFF.

This clonotype was found many times. The chain's CDR3 is CATSDSSGGITEAFF. The CDR3, as DNA: TGTGCCACCAGTGATTCGTCAGGGGGGATCACTGAAGCTTTCTTT. The V and J genes are TRBV24-1 and TRBJ1-1; 7 bases are a match to TRBD1. Germline trimming cut 2 bases from V and 4 bases from J; bases unmatched to any gene: 6. The length of the CDR3 is 15 residues. Germline CDR1 reads KGHDR; CDR2 reads SFDVKD.

This clonotype has a count of ten or more. The chain carries TRBV12-3 or TRBV12-4 and TRBJ1-2; possible D gene TRBD1, 5 bases. Trimming removed 2 bases at V and 8 bases at J, with 21 bases between. There are 16 residues in the CDR3. The CDR3 coding sequence is TGTGCCAGCAGTTTAAGTTCGACATTAAGGGGTCGAGGCTACACCTTC. This gives the protein CASSLSSTLRGRGYTF.

The chain has TRBV11-1 and TRBJ2-6, with D perhaps matching TRBD1 or TRBD2 (5 bases each). The CDR3 has 15 amino acids. Trimming cost V 6 bases and J 1 base, with 10 bases left between them. Per germline, CDR1 SGHAT and CDR2 FQDESV (reference sequence). The DNA of the CDR3 is TGTGCCAGCAGACTGAGGGGTTCTGGGGCCAACGTCCTGACTTTC. Protein: CASRLRGSGANVLTF.

This clonotype occurred many times. J is TRBJ1-5 and V is TRBV20-1, with 11 bases aligning to TRBD1. V lost 7 bases, J lost 3 bases, and 8 bases stayed unmatched. Germline V gene sequence: CDR1 DFQATT, CDR2 SNEGSKA (reference sequence). CDR3 length: 15 amino acids. CDR3 nucleotide sequence: TGCAGTGTCGGACAGGGGGCGCGTGACAATCAGCCCCAGCATTTT. Translated: CSVGQGARDNQPQHF.

This clonotype was counted many times. DNA for the CDR3: TGTGCCAGCAGCTTATTGTTCTATGGCTACACCTTC. It is translated as CASSLLFYGYTF. The chain employs TRBV11-2 and TRBJ1-2; D uncertain. This CDR3 region has 12 residues. In germline, CDR1 is SGHAT, CDR2 FQNNGV. V lost 2 bases and J 4 bases, leaving 5 bases between the germline ends.

This chain joins TRBV5-1 and TRBJ1-2; a weak D match, TRBD1 (5 bases). Trimming shortened V by 7 bases and J by 5 bases, and 15 bases separated the two germline ends. Germline V gene data show CDR1 as SGHRS and CDR2 as YFSETQ. CDR3 length: 13 residues. The CDR3 nucleotides read TGCGCCAGCGGCCTAGACAGTCATTATGGCTACACCTTC. Translating gives CASGLDSHYGYTF.

In this sample, this clonotype turned up a few times. The rearrangement uses TRBV11-2 and TRBJ2-2; 7 bases align to TRBD1. The CDR3 extends over 19 amino acids. V dropped 3 bases and J dropped 0; count of bases not matched to a gene: 13. Germline values: CDR1 SGHAT, CDR2 FQNNGV. The CDR3: CASSLMIRTGDSNTGELFF. The CDR3 DNA sequence: TGTGCCAGCAGCTTGATGATAAGGACAGGCGATTCGAACACCGGGGAGCTGTTTTTT.

This chain connects TRBV5-6 to TRBJ1-2; D gene ambiguous. Trimming removed 5 bases from V and 7 bases from J, with 12 bases in between. The CDR3 is made up of 12 amino acids. CDR1 SGHDT and CDR2 YYEEEE come from the germline V gene. CDR3 nucleotide sequence: TGTGCCAGCAGGGGGTCGGGCGGTGGCTACACCTTC. This codes for CASRGSGGGYTF.

V gene TRBV20-1 combines with J gene TRBJ1-5, with unresolved D. The V and J ends lost 5 bases and 1 base respectively, with 18 bases between them. From germline, CDR1 is DFQATT and CDR2 SNEGSKA (reference sequence). This CDR3 comprises 16 residues. DNA of the CDR3: TGCAGTGCTCGGAGTTTGGAGGCGGAAAGCAATCAGCCCCAGCATTTT. Residues: CSARSLEAESNQPQHF.

This clonotype was observed many times. This chain joins TRBV3-1 and TRBJ1-1, with D hard to call. The V end lost 6 bases, the J end lost 1 base, and 9 bases lay between the germline ends. CDR1 and CDR2 from the germline V gene are LGHDT and YNNKEL (reference sequence). This CDR3 contains 13 residues. CDR3 sequence: CASSPTRNTEAFF. As DNA, the CDR3 is TGTGCCAGCAGTCCTACACGGAACACTGAAGCTTTCTTT. The entire variable domain, with the rest obtained from reference TRBV3-1 and TRBJ1-1, is as follows: DTAVSQTPKYLVTQMGNDKSIKCEQNLGHDTMYWYKQDSKKFLKIMFSYNNKELIINETVPNRFSPKSPDKAHLNLHINSLELGDSAVYFCASSPTRNTEAFFGQGTRLTVV.

About this clonotype itself: A clone one base away is much larger, so this may be a read error. The V gene is TRBV20-1, the J gene TRBJ2-5; D gene ambiguous. From germline, CDR1 is DFQATT and CDR2 SNEGSKA (reference sequence). This CDR3 contains 14 residues. CDR3 DNA: TGCAGTGCTGGAGATCTGGGCAGCCAAGAGACCCAGTACTTC. The encoded protein is CSAGDLGSQETQYF.

DNA of the CDR3: TGCAGCGTACGCTCCCCGGGACAGGGTGGCGAGACCCAGTACTTC. Encoded protein: CSVRSPGQGGETQYF. V and J are TRBV29-1 and TRBJ2-5; 9 bases are shared with TRBD1. The CDR3 sequence is 15 residues long. The V gene's germline CDR1 is SQVTM and CDR2 ANQGSEA. The V segment lost 6 bases and the J segment 5 bases; nucleotides outside the gene matches: 13.